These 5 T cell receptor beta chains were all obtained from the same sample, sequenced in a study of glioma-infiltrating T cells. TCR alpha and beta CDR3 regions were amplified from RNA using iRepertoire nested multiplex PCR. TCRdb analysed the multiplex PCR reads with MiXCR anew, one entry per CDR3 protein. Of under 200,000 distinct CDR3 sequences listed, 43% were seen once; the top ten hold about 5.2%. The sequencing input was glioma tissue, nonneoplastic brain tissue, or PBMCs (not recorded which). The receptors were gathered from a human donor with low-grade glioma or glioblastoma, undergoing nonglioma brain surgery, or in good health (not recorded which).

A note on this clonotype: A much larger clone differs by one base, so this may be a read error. The CDR3 loop reads CANSSSTGTSNQPQHF. In nucleotides, the CDR3 is TGTGCCAACAGCTCGAGTACAGGGACCAGCAATCAGCCCCAGCATTTT. This chain links TRBV3-1 with TRBJ1-5; D is possibly TRBD1 (6 bases). CDR3 size: 16 residues. Germline V lookup: CDR1 LGHDT, CDR2 YNNKEL (reference sequence). The complete variable domain, with remaining parts taken from reference TRBV3-1 and TRBJ1-5, reads DTAVSQTPKYLVTQMGNDKSIKCEQNLGHDTMYWYKQDSKKFLKIMFSYNNKELIINETVPNRFSPKSPDKAHLNLHINSLELGDSAVYFCANSSSTGTSNQPQHFGDGTRLSIL.

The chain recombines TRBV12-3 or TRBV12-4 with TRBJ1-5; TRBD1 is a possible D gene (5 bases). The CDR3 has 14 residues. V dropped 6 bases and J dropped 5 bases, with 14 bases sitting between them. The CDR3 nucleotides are TGTGCCAGCAGGACTGGTGACAGTTATCAGCCCCAGCATTTT. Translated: CASRTGDSYQPQHF.

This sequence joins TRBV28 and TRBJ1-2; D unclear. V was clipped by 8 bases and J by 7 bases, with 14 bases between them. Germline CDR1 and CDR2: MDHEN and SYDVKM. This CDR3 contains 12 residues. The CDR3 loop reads CASGRANRGYTF. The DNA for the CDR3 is TGTGCCAGCGGGCGGGCAAATCGTGGCTACACCTTC.

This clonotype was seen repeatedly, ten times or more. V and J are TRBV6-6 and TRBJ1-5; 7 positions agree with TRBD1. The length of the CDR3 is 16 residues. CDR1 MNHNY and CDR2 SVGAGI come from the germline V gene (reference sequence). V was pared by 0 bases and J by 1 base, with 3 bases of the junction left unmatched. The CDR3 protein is CASSYSAGGSNQPQHF. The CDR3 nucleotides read TGTGCCAGCAGTTACTCCGCAGGGGGAAGCAATCAGCCCCAGCATTTT.

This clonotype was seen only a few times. The CDR3 is CASTSRWGSLAKNIQYF. The CDR3 coding sequence is TGTGCCAGCACCTCAAGATGGGGGTCATTGGCCAAAAACATTCAGTACTTC. The chain links TRBV27 to TRBJ2-4, with D perhaps given as TRBD1 or TRBD2 (5 bases each). CDR1 and CDR2 from the germline V gene are MNHEY and SMNVEV (reference sequence). The V end was cut by 7 bases, the J end by 1 base, with 20 bases between. The CDR3 spans 17 residues.